Listed here are 32 T cell receptor beta chains from one sample, sequenced in a study of OX40 agonist ivuxolimab in advanced cancers. TCRdb's copy holds only in-frame clones and misses some; the assay was immunoSEQ multiplex PCR. This table holds over 100,000 clones, 75% to 90% found once. Sequencing used CD4+ or CD8+ T cells sorted from blood, obtained in a trial of the OX40 agonist ivuxolimab. Every receptor here comes from an adult with an advanced solid tumor such as melanoma, head and neck, liver or kidney cancer.

This chain connects TRBV7-2 to TRBJ2-3, with TRBD2 matching over 13 bases. V dropped 6 bases and J dropped 1; count of bases not matched to a gene: 7. Germline values: CDR1 SGHTA, CDR2 FQGNSA. CDR3 length: 17 residues. CDR3 DNA sequence: TGTGCCAGCAGTCCAACTAGCGGGGGGGCAGGCACAGATACGCAGTATTTT. Translating it yields CASSPTSGGAGTDTQYF.

V gene TRBV5-6 combines with J gene TRBJ1-2; possible D gene TRBD1, 6 bases. The V and J ends lost 4 bases and 5 bases respectively, with 12 bases between them. This CDR3 is built from 13 residues. Germline V lookup: CDR1 SGHDT, CDR2 YYEEEE. The CDR3 coding sequence is TGTGCCAGCAGCGTTGACAGGAATTATGGCTACACCTTC. As protein: CASSVDRNYGYTF.

The chain combines TRBV4-3 with TRBJ1-3, with D tentatively TRBD1 (6 bases). Germline values: CDR1 LGHNA, CDR2 YSLEER. This CDR3 contains 17 residues. Trimming left V 1 base short and J 0 bases short, with 13 bases between. CDR3 nucleotides: TGCGCCAGCAGCCAAGCCGGGGGGGCTCCCTCTGGAAACACCATATATTTT. Protein sequence: CASSQAGGAPSGNTIYF.

CDR3 protein: CASSFPFIPHTQYF. The CDR3 DNA follows: TGTGCCAGCAGCTTTCCCTTCATCCCACATACGCAGTATTTT. V usage is TRBV12-1 and J usage is TRBJ2-3. TRBV12-1 is a pseudogene. The CDR3 is 14 amino acids.

The chain is built from TRBV19 and TRBJ2-7, with 7 bases matching TRBD2. Germline lookup yields CDR1 LNHDA and CDR2 SQIVND (reference sequence). After removal of 1 base from V and 0 bases from J, the junction contained 3 bases not matched to a gene. The CDR3 length is 15 residues. CDR3 DNA: TGTGCCAGTAGTATAGTGCGGGGGAGCTCCTACGAGCAGTACTTC. Its protein is CASSIVRGSSYEQYF.

This sequence joins TRBV5-5 and TRBJ2-7; D is undetermined. Germline V CDR1 and CDR2: SGHKS, YYEKEE (reference sequence). The CDR3 is 15 residues long. V lost 6 bases and J 4 bases, leaving 20 bases between the germline ends. The CDR3 region is CASKQSFLDGYEQYF. For the CDR3, the DNA is TGTGCCAGCAAACAGTCATTCCTGGACGGGTACGAGCAGTACTTC.

The chain's CDR3 is CASNRNTGELFF. DNA for the CDR3: TGTGCCAGCAACCGAAACACCGGGGAGCTGTTTTTT. The rearrangement uses TRBV28 and TRBJ2-2; D is unclear. The CDR3 consists of 12 residues. V was cut by 7 bases and J by 2 bases, with 5 bases left in between. CDR1 is MDHEN and CDR2 is SYDVKM in the germline V gene.

This chain joins TRBV18 and TRBJ2-3; 7 bases map to TRBD1. This CDR3 region has 14 residues. V lost 8 bases, J lost 2 bases, and 7 bases stayed unmatched. Germline V gives CDR1 KGHSH, CDR2 LQKENI. CDR3 region: CASRGDSHTDTQYF. As DNA, the CDR3 is TGTGCCAGCCGAGGGGACAGCCACACAGATACGCAGTATTTT.

The V call is TRBV5-6, the J call TRBJ2-7, with D possibly being TRBD1 or TRBD2 (5 bases each). There are 14 residues in the CDR3. The V and J ends lost 3 bases and 7 bases respectively, with 17 bases between them. The germline gives CDR1 SGHDT, CDR2 YYEEEE. The CDR3 reads CASSYRDRYLEQYF. Here the CDR3 DNA reads TGTGCCAGCAGCTATAGGGACCGCTACTTGGAGCAGTACTTC.

The CDR3 spells CASSRPGSSYNEQFF. The CDR3 region has the DNA TGTGCCAGCAGCCGTCCTGGGAGCTCCTACAATGAGCAGTTCTTC. The gene calls are TRBV7-9 and TRBJ2-1; maybe TRBD2 (5 bases). The V gene's germline CDR1 is SEHNR and CDR2 FQNEAQ (reference sequence). V was cut by 5 bases and J by 0 bases, with 11 bases left in between. The CDR3 runs to 15 residues.

This sequence joins TRBV6-5 and TRBJ1-1; D call uncertain. CDR1 and CDR2 from the germline V gene are MNHEY and SVGAGI. Trimming took off 8 bases at V and 6 bases at J, with 7 bases between the two ends. The CDR3 spans 10 residues. CDR3 loop: CASGQAEAFF. Written as DNA, the CDR3 is TGTGCCAGCGGGCAGGCTGAAGCTTTCTTT.

The J gene is TRBJ2-7, the V gene TRBV29-1, with D maybe TRBD2 (6 bases). V lost 0 bases and J 0 bases, leaving 12 bases between the germline ends. This CDR3 region has 15 residues. From germline, CDR1 is SQVTM and CDR2 ANQGSEA. The CDR3 loop is CSVEETAGYSYEQYF. DNA of the CDR3: TGCAGCGTTGAAGAAACTGCGGGGTACTCCTACGAGCAGTACTTC.

J is TRBJ2-7 and V is TRBV4-1; D is possibly TRBD1 (5 bases). Trimming removed 5 bases from V and 5 bases from J, with 19 bases in between. The V gene's germline CDR1 is MGHRA and CDR2 YSYEKL. The CDR3 totals 15 residues. The CDR3 loop reads CASSTTQGLSNEQYF. The CDR3 nucleotides are TGCGCCAGCAGCACTACTCAGGGATTGAGTAACGAGCAGTACTTC.

This chain uses TRBV2 with TRBJ2-7; 7 bases agree with TRBD1. J gave up 5 bases and V 6 bases, and 10 bases lay outside the gene matches. CDR3 length: 14 residues. CDR1 is SNHLY, CDR2 FYNNEI, per germline. The CDR3 sequence is CASRAQGSPNEQYF. CDR3 nucleotide sequence: TGTGCCAGCAGGGCACAGGGGTCCCCCAACGAGCAGTACTTC.

The chain combines TRBV5-1 with TRBJ1-3; D is ambiguous. The V end was cut by 0 bases, the J end by 0 bases, with 4 bases between. Looked up from germline, CDR1 is SGHRS and CDR2 is YFSETQ. This CDR3 spans 14 amino acids. As DNA, the CDR3 is TGCGCCAGCAGCTTGGCCGACTCTGGAAACACCATATATTTT. Its protein is CASSLADSGNTIYF. Complete variable domain (other parts from reference TRBV5-1 and TRBJ1-3): KAGVTQTPRYLIKTRGQQVTLSCSPISGHRSVSWYQQTPGQGLQFLFEYFSETQRNKGNFPGRFSGRQFSNSRSEMNVSTLELGDSALYLCASSLADSGNTIYFGEGSWLTVV.

The chain combines TRBV5-1 with TRBJ2-2; 10 bases agree with TRBD1. V was pared by 3 bases and J by 4 bases, with 3 bases of the junction left unmatched. The CDR3 runs 15 residues. Germline CDR1 reads SGHRS; CDR2 reads YFSETQ. The CDR3 protein is CASSSWTGGTGELFF. The CDR3 bases are TGCGCCAGCAGCTCCTGGACAGGGGGCACCGGGGAGCTGTTTTTT.

V and J are TRBV4-3 and TRBJ1-6; tentatively, D is TRBD1 (6 bases). The CDR3 runs 18 residues. Germline V gene data show CDR1 as LGHNA and CDR2 as YSLEER. Trimming left V 5 bases short and J 8 bases short, with 25 bases between. CDR3 in amino acids: CASSDYKSGRGIHSPLHF. The CDR3 DNA is TGCGCCAGCAGCGATTACAAGAGTGGTAGGGGGATACATTCACCCCTCCACTTT.

The chain is built from TRBV28 and TRBJ1-2, with 7 bases fitting TRBD1. The CDR3 is 14 residues long. V dropped 6 bases and J dropped 0; count of bases not matched to a gene: 4. The V gene's germline CDR1 is MDHEN and CDR2 SYDVKM. Written as DNA, the CDR3 is TGTGCCAGCAGACAGGGGAGCGCTAACTATGGCTACACCTTC. This sequence encodes CASRQGSANYGYTF.

This chain's CDR3 is CASSDWGNTEAFF. In DNA form, the CDR3 reads TGTGCCAGTAGTGACTGGGGGAACACTGAAGCTTTCTTT. The V gene is TRBV19, the J gene TRBJ1-1; D gene uncertain. Germline-derived CDR1 and CDR2 are LNHDA and SQIVND (reference sequence). Trimming cost V 5 bases and J 1 base, with 8 bases left between them. This CDR3 comprises 13 residues.

The chain combines TRBV6-6 with TRBJ2-3; perhaps D is TRBD1 or TRBD2 (5 bases each). Trimming shortened V by 0 bases and J by 1 base, and 11 bases separated the two germline ends. The CDR3 totals 16 residues. Germline CDR1 MNHNY, CDR2 SVGAGI (reference sequence). The CDR3 protein is CASSYSRGGGTDTQYF. CDR3 in DNA: TGTGCCAGCAGTTACTCGAGGGGCGGAGGCACAGATACGCAGTATTTT.

The chain uses TRBV30 and TRBJ1-6, with TRBD1 matching over 9 bases. In germline, CDR1 is GTSNPN, CDR2 SVGIG (reference sequence). The CDR3 is 15 amino acids. V shed 2 bases, J shed 9 bases, and the junction held 8 bases outside the gene matches. CDR3 DNA sequence: TGTGCCTGGAGTCCTATCGGGACAGGGACTTCACCCCTCCACTTT. It encodes CAWSPIGTGTSPLHF.

CDR3 region: CASSLGQVLSPLHF. Written as DNA, the CDR3 is TGTGCCAGCAGCTTAGGACAGGTCCTATCACCCCTCCACTTT. J is TRBJ1-6 and V is TRBV7-2, with D perhaps matching TRBD1 (6 bases). This CDR3 is 14 amino acids long. Germline lookup yields CDR1 SGHTA and CDR2 FQGNSA. Trimming removed 1 base from V and 10 bases from J, with 11 bases in between.

The chain joins TRBV4-1 to TRBJ2-1; a possible D gene is TRBD2 (6 bases). The CDR3 runs 17 residues. Germline V gene lookup returns CDR1 MGHRA and CDR2 YSYEKL. V lost 4 bases and J lost 5, with 21 bases in between. The CDR3 nucleotides read TGCGCCAGCAGCCGAGACGGGATGGGACTTCGAAACAATGAGCAGTTCTTC. Its translation: CASSRDGMGLRNNEQFF.

The V and J genes are TRBV6-5 and TRBJ1-5; 7 bases map to TRBD1. Germline trimming cut 6 bases from V and 3 bases from J; bases unmatched to any gene: 8. The CDR3 length is 15 residues. Germline CDR1 reads MNHEY; CDR2 reads SVGAGI. The CDR3 loop reads CASRPAGTDNQPQHF. CDR3 nucleotides: TGTGCCAGCAGACCCGCCGGGACAGACAATCAGCCCCAGCATTTT.

Worth noting for this clone: One end of the junction is discordant with germline, which a read error may explain. The genes are TRBV2 and TRBJ2-7; 8 bases line up with TRBD1. The CDR3 length is 12 residues. Germline CDR1 is SNHLY and CDR2 is FYNNEI. As DNA, the CDR3 is TGTGCCAGCAGTTTTGGACAGGGCGAAGCCGTCTTC. Its protein is CASSFGQGEAVF.

This chain links TRBV15 with TRBJ2-7; the D is unclear. CDR3 length: 14 residues. From germline, CDR1 is LNHNV and CDR2 YYDKDF (reference sequence). V gave up 1 base and J gave up 2 bases, with 9 bases separating them. CDR3 coding DNA: TGTGCCACCAGCAGAGGCGGTTTAACCTACGAGCAGTACTTC. Translation: CATSRGGLTYEQYF.

This clone was observed once. The V and J genes are TRBV25-1 and TRBJ1-3; D possibly corresponds to TRBD1 (6 bases). This CDR3 has 14 residues. Germline V lookup: CDR1 MGHDK, CDR2 SYGVNS. Trimming shortened V by 6 bases and J by 1 base, and 10 bases separated the two germline ends. The CDR3 DNA is TGTGCCAGCAGCCTGACAGGTTCTGGAAACACCATATATTTT. Encoded protein: CASSLTGSGNTIYF.

This chain links TRBV5-1 with TRBJ2-5; 9 bases agree with TRBD2. Germline assignment: CDR1 SGHRS and CDR2 YFSETQ. V trimming: 0 bases; J trimming: 5 bases; junction bases outside the gene matches: 14. The CDR3 has 18 residues. The CDR3 is CASSLEGPAGGPWETQYF. CDR3 sequence (DNA): TGCGCCAGCAGCTTGGAGGGTCCGGCGGGGGGGCCCTGGGAGACCCAGTACTTC. The full variable domain, with the rest looked up from reference TRBV5-1 and TRBJ2-5, is KAGVTQTPRYLIKTRGQQVTLSCSPISGHRSVSWYQQTPGQGLQFLFEYFSETQRNKGNFPGRFSGRQFSNSRSEMNVSTLELGDSALYLCASSLEGPAGGPWETQYFGPGTRLLVL.

The chain recombines TRBV4-3 with TRBJ2-5; D unresolved. V shed 0 bases and J shed 5 bases, with 13 bases lying between them. The CDR3 is made up of 15 amino acids. Germline V CDR1 and CDR2: LGHNA, YSLEER. CDR3 in amino acids: CASSQESYLSETQYF. In DNA, the CDR3 is TGCGCCAGCAGCCAAGAATCCTACTTGTCGGAGACCCAGTACTTC.

The chain joins TRBV5-5 to TRBJ2-2; D gene uncertain. The germline CDR1 and CDR2 sequences are SGHKS and YYEKEE (reference sequence). This CDR3 region has 14 residues. V was shortened by 2 bases and J by 3 bases, with 8 bases between the two germline ends. Here the CDR3 reads CASSFYSDTGELFF. DNA of the CDR3: TGTGCCAGCAGCTTTTATTCGGACACCGGGGAGCTGTTTTTT.

The CDR3 here is CASSPGGRDEKLFF. DNA of the CDR3: TGTGCCAGCAGCCCCGGGGGTAGGGATGAAAAACTGTTTTTT. The chain joins TRBV7-9 to TRBJ1-4, with D maybe TRBD1 (5 bases). The germline CDR1 and CDR2 sequences are SEHNR and FQNEAQ (reference sequence). This CDR3 contains 14 residues. Trimming took off 5 bases at V and 6 bases at J, with 13 bases between the two ends.

The chain's CDR3 is CASSPGTGATNEKLFF. CDR3 nucleotides: TGCGCCAGCAGCCCAGGGACAGGGGCAACTAATGAAAAACTGTTTTTT. The chain carries TRBV4-3 and TRBJ1-4; 10 nucleotides align to TRBD1. Germline CDR1 and CDR2: LGHNA and YSLEER. The CDR3 runs to 16 residues. Trimming took 4 bases from V and 0 from J; bases not matched to a gene: 2.